Below are 26 T cell receptor beta chains sequenced from a single sample in a study of PD-1 blockade in classical Hodgkin lymphoma. Data came from immunoSEQ multiplex PCR; TCRdb stores just in-frame clones and leaves some out. The data show around 50,000 clones, approximately 90% seen once. After autologous stem cell transplantation all patients relapsed, and prior brentuximab vedotin exposure differed between cohorts. Specimen: peripheral blood mononuclear cells (PBMCs), collected before the second cycle of nivolumab. These receptors were collected from a human donor with classical Hodgkin lymphoma.

The chain couples TRBV12-1 to TRBJ2-3; TRBD2, the table's D call, lacks a check against the DNA. TRBV12-1 is a listed pseudogene. The CDR3 spans 15 residues. As DNA, the CDR3 is TGTGCCAGCAGCTTTGTCGTCCCTGAGGTAGATACGCAGTATTTT. It yields the protein CASSFVVPEVDTQYF.

V gene TRBV2 combines with J gene TRBJ2-5; D might be TRBD1 (6 bases). CDR1 SNHLY and CDR2 FYNNEI come from the germline V gene. CDR3 length: 14 amino acids. The V gene lost 6 bases and the J gene lost 1 base, with 12 bases spanning the gap. CDR3 coding DNA: TGTGCCAGCAGCTCACAGGGCGTCCAAGAGACCCAGTACTTC. Translating gives CASSSQGVQETQYF.

The rearrangement uses TRBV6-6 and TRBJ1-2, with a tentative D call TRBD1 (5 bases). Trimming stripped 2 bases from V and 3 bases from J, with 10 bases between. The CDR3 length is 14 residues. CDR1 is MNHNY, CDR2 SVGAGI, per germline (reference sequence). The CDR3 spells CASSYAQGDYGYTF. The CDR3 DNA reads TGTGCCAGCAGTTACGCGCAGGGAGACTATGGCTACACCTTC.

This sequence joins TRBV6-6 and TRBJ2-1; 12 bases are a match to TRBD2. Per germline, CDR1 MNHNY and CDR2 SVGAGI (reference sequence). V shed 5 bases, J shed 9 bases, and the junction held 8 bases outside the gene matches. There are 15 residues in the CDR3. This CDR3 is CASSLLAGGLSEQFF. In DNA, the CDR3 is TGTGCCAGCAGTCTTCTAGCGGGGGGGCTGAGTGAGCAGTTCTTC.

The genes are TRBV6-4 and TRBJ2-2; D uncertain. Germline CDR1 is MRHNA and CDR2 is SNTAGT. Trimming took off 0 bases at V and 3 bases at J, with 8 bases between the two ends. This CDR3 has 15 residues. The CDR3 sequence: CASSDSRQHTGELFF. The CDR3 bases are TGTGCCAGCAGTGACTCGAGGCAGCACACCGGGGAGCTGTTTTTT.

The chain employs TRBV28 and TRBJ2-7; 8 nucleotides align to TRBD2. V dropped 4 bases and J dropped 2; count of bases not matched to a gene: 7. CDR3 length: 15 amino acids. Germline lookup yields CDR1 MDHEN and CDR2 SYDVKM. The CDR3 region has the DNA TGTGCCAGCAGTTCCCTAGCGGGTCACGCCTACGAGCAGTACTTC. Amino acid sequence: CASSSLAGHAYEQYF.

The V gene is TRBV10-3, the J gene TRBJ2-2, with 7 bases aligning to TRBD1. The V segment lost 3 bases and the J segment 5 bases; nucleotides outside the gene matches: 6. Germline CDR1 is ENHRY and CDR2 is SYGVKD. This CDR3 has 15 residues. The CDR3 DNA is TGTGCCATCAGTGACGGAAACAGGGGTACCGGGGAGCTGTTTTTT. As protein: CAISDGNRGTGELFF.

V and J are TRBV5-1 and TRBJ2-7; a possible D gene is TRBD2 (6 bases). The CDR3 has 16 residues. In germline, CDR1 is SGHRS, CDR2 YFSETQ. Trimming cost V 0 bases and J 2 bases, with 15 bases left between them. In nucleotides, the CDR3 is TGCGCCAGCAGCTTGGAACGGGCGGGGCTCACCTACGAGCAGTACTTC. Translation gives CASSLERAGLTYEQYF.

This clone has just one count. This chain uses TRBV4-1 with TRBJ2-3; TRBD1 matches 8 bases. CDR1 MGHRA and CDR2 YSYEKL come from the germline V gene. The CDR3 runs to 17 residues. Trimming took 2 bases from V and 5 from J; bases not matched to a gene: 12. The chain's CDR3 is CASSQSPGQVGGDTQYF. The CDR3, as DNA: TGCGCCAGCAGCCAAAGCCCGGGACAGGTGGGAGGAGATACGCAGTATTTT.

V and J are TRBV9 and TRBJ2-1; TRBD2 might be the D (7 bases). This CDR3 spans 17 amino acids. V dropped 0 bases and J dropped 2 bases, with 15 bases sitting between them. The germline V gene has CDR1 SGDLS and CDR2 YYNGEE. CDR3 DNA sequence: TGTGCCAGCAGCGTAGGTCGGGGGGCTAACACCTACAATGAGCAGTTCTTC. Protein product: CASSVGRGANTYNEQFF.

The rearrangement links TRBV29-1 to TRBJ1-2, with TRBD1 identical over 7 bases. CDR3 length: 12 amino acids. V trimming: 6 bases; J trimming: 5 bases; junction bases outside the gene matches: 6. The germline gives CDR1 SQVTM, CDR2 ANQGSEA. The CDR3 nucleotides are TGCAGCGTCGACAGGGATCTTTATGGCTACACCTTC. Translated: CSVDRDLYGYTF.

The chain uses TRBV10-2 and TRBJ2-1; a possible D gene is TRBD2 (5 bases). The CDR3 has 13 residues. Germline CDR1 and CDR2: WSHSY and SAAADI. CDR3 sequence reads: CAAAGPLVGEQFF. In nucleotides, the CDR3 is TGCGCAGCCGCGGGTCCCCTCGTCGGTGAGCAGTTCTTC.

The genes are TRBV30 and TRBJ1-2; tentatively, D is TRBD1 (6 bases). The V gene lost 0 bases and the J gene lost 3 bases, with 35 bases spanning the gap. The CDR3 loop spans 22 amino acids. The V gene's germline CDR1 is GTSNPN and CDR2 SVGIG (reference sequence). DNA of the CDR3: TGTGCCTGGAGTGTGTCGCCCCGCGTTTCGGCCCCCTACAGGGTTGGGGACTATGGCTACACCTTC. This sequence encodes CAWSVSPRVSAPYRVGDYGYTF.

This sequence joins TRBV6-1 and TRBJ2-5; TRBD2 might be the D (6 bases). V dropped 0 bases and J dropped 4 bases, with 12 bases sitting between them. Germline CDR1 is MNHNS and CDR2 is SASEGT. The CDR3 is 15 amino acids. In nucleotides, the CDR3 is TGTGCCAGCAGTGAAGCGGCGGGGTCCCCAGAGACCCAGTACTTC. Encoded protein: CASSEAAGSPETQYF.

The chain has TRBV2 and TRBJ1-2; D may be TRBD1 (5 bases). V was clipped by 0 bases and J by 7 bases, with 12 bases between them. This CDR3 has 14 amino acids. In germline, CDR1 is SNHLY, CDR2 FYNNEI. The CDR3: CASSEAGGAPGYTF. As DNA, the CDR3 is TGTGCCAGCAGTGAAGCGGGCGGGGCTCCTGGCTACACCTTC.

This rearrangement joins TRBV19 to TRBJ2-7; D is perhaps TRBD1 (6 bases). Trimming left V 5 bases short and J 3 bases short, with 17 bases between. Per germline, CDR1 LNHDA and CDR2 SQIVND (reference sequence). CDR3 size: 15 residues. The CDR3 reads CASSPFTGTSYEQYF. In DNA, the CDR3 is TGTGCCAGTAGTCCTTTTACGGGGACAAGCTACGAGCAGTACTTC.

CDR3 amino acids: CASSRDRDRDGNTIYF. The CDR3, as DNA: TGTGCCAGCAGCCGGGACCGGGACAGGGATGGAAACACCATATATTTT. The chain joins TRBV4-2 to TRBJ1-3, with 9 bases fitting TRBD1. Trimming cost V 4 bases and J 3 bases; bases outside gene matches: 7. The CDR3 is 16 residues long. Germline loops: CDR1 LGHNA, CDR2 YNFKEQ.

The V and J genes are TRBV9 and TRBJ2-5; TRBD2 might be the D (5 bases). The germline V gene has CDR1 SGDLS and CDR2 YYNGEE. The CDR3 consists of 15 residues. V was trimmed by 0 bases and J by 5 bases, leaving 14 bases between them. CDR3 residues: CASSVEPRGQETQYF. The CDR3 nucleotides are TGTGCCAGCAGCGTAGAACCCCGAGGGCAGGAGACCCAGTACTTC.

Here the CDR3 DNA reads TGTGCCTGGACGAGAGGCGGGCTCTACAATGAGCAGTTCTTC. Protein product: CAWTRGGLYNEQFF. The rearrangement links TRBV30 to TRBJ2-1, with D maybe TRBD2 (5 bases). The CDR3 contains 14 residues. The V end was cut by 4 bases, the J end by 3 bases, with 13 bases between. Germline V gene data show CDR1 as GTSNPN and CDR2 as SVGIG (reference sequence). The entire variable domain, with the rest obtained from reference TRBV30 and TRBJ2-1, is as follows: SQTIHQWPATLVQPVGSPLSLECTVEGTSNPNLYWYRQAAGRGLQLLFYSVGIGQISSEVPQNLSASRPQDRQFILSSKKLLLSDSGFYLCAWTRGGLYNEQFFGPGTRLTVL.

The V gene is TRBV7-9, the J gene TRBJ1-1; D gene unclear. V was cut by 0 bases and J by 8 bases, with 7 bases left in between. Germline values: CDR1 SEHNR, CDR2 FQNEAQ (reference sequence). This CDR3 contains 12 residues. The DNA of the CDR3 is TGTGCCAGCAGCTTAGCGCTCGAAGAAGCTTTCTTT. Protein sequence: CASSLALEEAFF.

Only a few counts were recorded for this clone. Relative to the germline gene, one junction end is altered; a read error may explain this. V usage is TRBV2 and J usage is TRBJ2-7; D possibly corresponds to TRBD2 (6 bases). Per the germline V gene, CDR1 is SNHLY and CDR2 is FYNNEI. The CDR3 runs to 10 residues. The CDR3 DNA reads as TGTGCCAGCGGAGGGGTTACGGATGGCTTC. Protein sequence: CASGGVTDGF.

The V and J genes are TRBV7-8 and TRBJ1-5; no clear D gene. The ends were cut back, 3 bases at V and 0 bases at J, with 18 bases in the middle. Per the germline V gene, CDR1 is SGHVS and CDR2 is FQNEAQ. The CDR3 extends over 18 amino acids. The CDR3 sequence is CASSFVLSPPYSNQPQHF. For the CDR3, the DNA is TGTGCCAGCAGCTTTGTTCTAAGCCCTCCTTATAGCAATCAGCCCCAGCATTTT.

The rearrangement links TRBV4-1 to TRBJ1-2; D ambiguous. Germline assignment: CDR1 MGHRA and CDR2 YSYEKL. This CDR3 region has 17 residues. V was clipped by 0 bases and J by 2 bases, with 16 bases between them. Here the CDR3 reads CASSQDDDGEVNYGYTF. Here the CDR3 DNA reads TGCGCCAGCAGCCAAGATGACGATGGGGAGGTCAACTATGGCTACACCTTC.

This clone was counted once. This chain links TRBV27 with TRBJ2-4; TRBD2 is a possible D gene (7 bases). The length of the CDR3 is 13 residues. From germline, CDR1 is MNHEY and CDR2 SMNVEV (reference sequence). V dropped 11 bases and J dropped 3 bases, with 14 bases sitting between them. The CDR3 region is CASRGGGKNIQYF. CDR3 nucleotide sequence: TGTGCCTCCCGAGGGGGGGGCAAAAACATTCAGTACTTC.

The gene calls are TRBV28 and TRBJ1-4; D gene unclear. The CDR3 totals 11 residues. Trimming pared 5 bases from V and 5 bases from J, leaving 3 bases between. CDR1 is MDHEN and CDR2 is SYDVKM in the germline V gene. The DNA of the CDR3 is TGTGCCAGCAGTCTCAATGAAAAACTGTTTTTT. Amino acid sequence: CASSLNEKLFF.

The chain has TRBV4-1 and TRBJ1-2, with D unclear. Trimming shortened V by 0 bases and J by 2 bases, and 10 bases separated the two germline ends. Looked up from germline, CDR1 is MGHRA and CDR2 is YSYEKL. There are 15 residues in the CDR3. In DNA form, the CDR3 reads TGCGCCAGCAGCCAAGAGGGCAGCCTGAACTATGGCTACACCTTC. This encodes CASSQEGSLNYGYTF.